This T cell receptor (beta chain) was sequenced in a study of molecular identifiers for immune sequencing clone quantification (dated by TCRdb to the late 2010s). The study in broad terms: For a replicate experiment, the RNA from either about 20,000 or 100,000 naive CD8 T cells was divided into five aliquots, and four of those aliquots went on to sequencing. This methods study benchmarked molecular-identifier clustering-based TCR repertoire sequencing (MIDCIRS) and TCR RNA copy counting, using CD8 T cells to do so. Overall results and qualifications from the work: About 2.9 recovered TCR RNA copies per cell were obtained by modeling, versus about 9.7 by digital PCR, implying a capture efficiency of about 30%. When barcode sub-clustering was omitted, TCR diversity was inflated by chimeric consensus sequences, with chimeras reaching as high as 47%. Highly expanded clone sizes could be underestimated if identical TCR molecules share a barcode. In CMV-specific effector cells, over 98% of molecules were held by clones above 20 RNA copies, whereas under 1% of molecules were held by such clones in naive cells. Spiked-in Jurkat TCR RNA equal to a single cell's worth was reported to be detectable even within 1,100,000 naive CD8 T cells. Naive libraries contained spiked-in Jurkat TCR RNA (roughly 10 copies' worth), which is not part of the donor repertoire.

The CDR3, from cysteine to phenylalanine, totals 12 residues. Only the CDR3 portion is preserved as DNA: 36 bases, with reading frame beginning at the first base. Via the germline V gene (reference sequence), CDR1 is DFQATT and CDR2 SNEGSKA. Details on this clonotype: Its specific antigen is unknown. This may be a read error, as it is one base from a much larger clone.

Libraries came from PCR. Sequencer: Illumina HiSeq 4000. Bulk TCR libraries were generated as previously described, with the TCR primers listed in Table S5 used. Total RNA was purified with the Qiagen AllPrep DNA/RNA kit. Before analysis, reads from multiple sequencing runs of the same library were pooled. Under the source paper's analysis protocol: Reads were retained only if an exact TCR constant sequence was present, and the retained reads were trimmed to 150 nt and grouped according to their 12-nt molecular barcodes. Reads in each barcode group were sub-clustered using a 15% Levenshtein threshold, and a quality-weighted consensus sequence was built for each RNA molecule. Non-functional sequences were excluded, and lower-count sequences lying one edit away from another sequence were also excluded. Barcode sub-clusters with fewer than 20% of the maximum read count were removed, based on fitting two negative binomial distributions. The public reads were reprocessed in TCRdb via fastp at Q25 and MiXCR, keeping in-frame beta chains. Every entry covers one CDR3 protein and lists the most common genes and DNA from its rows. None of the V and J calls come from the authors' own analysis; TCRdb made them. Counted in this sample were fewer than 75,000 distinct CDR3 sequences; less than 20% of them appeared once. Jointly, the top ten make up about 1.5% of the sample.

Naive CD8 T cell libraries were made from 20,000 to 1,000,000 sorted cells using 10%, 30% or 50% of purified RNA. Naive CD8 T cells were FACS-sorted as CD8+CD4-CCR7+CD45RA+ on a BD FACSAria II into RLT Plus buffer. Around 11 TCR copies' worth of Jurkat RNA were spiked into about 19,000-1,000,000 naive CD8 T cell samples to test detection sensitivity. CD8 T cells were enriched using RosetteSep CD8+ T Cell Enrichment Cocktail and Ficoll-Paque, and the enriched cells then underwent ACK red cell lysis. The sequence is built from TRBV20-1 and TRBJ2-5, with no D gene named confidently. The sequenced sample consisted of naive CD8+ T cells from blood, with Jurkat cell RNA spiked in. The cell subset or site label, as the study defines it: FACS-sorted CD8+CD4-CCR7+CD45RA+ naive T cells. The TCR sequence derives from a human donor in good health. Some libraries in this study had Jurkat cell RNA spiked in. The CDR3 region: CGARDLVETQYF. The DNA sequence reads TGCGGTGCTAGAGACCTGGTCGAGACCCAGTACTTC.